The 5 T cell receptor beta chains below all came from one sample that was sequenced in a study of blood T cells in healthy people across ages. The second PCR ran about 7 to 12 cycles with a sample-barcoded 5' primer and J-beta primers. One entry per CDR3 protein, called by TCRdb with MiXCR from the 5' RACE reads. The sample holds roughly 800,000 distinct CDR3 sequences, 40% to 65% seen once. Sequenced material: blood. The receptors come from an elderly man in good health.

The J gene is TRBJ1-4, the V gene TRBV12-3 or TRBV12-4; possibly TRBD1 for D (5 bases). The ends were cut back, 6 bases at V and 4 bases at J, with 12 bases in the middle. The CDR3 totals 14 residues. The CDR3 sequence: CASRPGLFNEKLFF. The CDR3 bases are TGTGCCAGCAGGCCGGGACTCTTTAATGAAAAACTGTTTTTT.

The chain recombines TRBV7-9 with TRBJ2-7; 9 bases line up with TRBD1. Germline lookup yields CDR1 SEHNR and CDR2 FQNEAQ (reference sequence). The CDR3 totals 15 residues. V shed 6 bases, J shed 2 bases, and the junction held 8 bases outside the gene matches. Here the CDR3 DNA reads TGTGCCAGCAGTCACCGGGACAGGGTACCCTACGAGCAGTACTTC. This codes for CASSHRDRVPYEQYF.

The V and J genes are TRBV6-1 and TRBJ2-7; 11 positions match TRBD2. The CDR3 has 17 residues. The V and J ends lost 8 bases and 0 bases, in that order; junction bases with no gene match: 12. CDR1 and CDR2 (germline): MNHNS, SASEGT. The CDR3 DNA reads as TGTGCCAGCTCCCGCCCCGGGACTAGCGGTTACTCCTACGAGCAGTACTTC. It encodes CASSRPGTSGYSYEQYF.

The V gene is TRBV6-2 or TRBV6-3, the J gene TRBJ2-1, with 11 bases fitting TRBD2. Germline CDR1 is MNHEY and CDR2 is SVGEGT. The CDR3 spans 14 residues. The V gene end was trimmed by 7 bases and the J gene end by 7 bases; junction bases not matched to a gene: 6. The CDR3 reads CASIASGRRNEQFF. The CDR3 DNA sequence: TGTGCCAGCATAGCTAGCGGGAGGAGGAATGAGCAGTTCTTC.

The rearrangement joins TRBV27 to TRBJ2-1; 10 bases are shared with TRBD2. V lost 6 bases to trimming and J lost 1 base; unmatched junction nucleotides: 3. CDR1 is MNHEY, CDR2 SMNVEV, per germline (reference sequence). The CDR3 runs 15 residues. The DNA of the CDR3 is TGTGCCAGCAGGCTAGCGGGAGAGTCCTACAATGAGCAGTTCTTC. As protein: CASRLAGESYNEQFF.